A selection of T cell receptor beta chains follows, all from one sample in a study of T cells in Graves' hyperthyroidism and ophthalmopathy. From the multiplex PCR reads, TCRdb called clonotypes with MiXCR, one entry per CDR3 protein. The table records 380,000 or so distinct CDR3 sequences, roughly 19% of them present only once. The sample comprised blood. These receptors originate from a woman aged 18-30 years with Graves' hyperthyroidism. CDR3s include the opening cysteine and the closing phenylalanine or tryptophan. Fields, in order: clone size, V gene, J gene, D gene, CDR3 protein, CDR3 DNA. A D gene is named only where the DNA matches it firmly. The size of a clone is reported for some rows only, either as once, few or many, or as a class for expanded clones.

size: many; V: TRBV7-2; J: TRBJ1-1; D: NA; CDR3: CASSLATQTVEAFF; DNA: TGTGCCAGCAGCTTAGCTACCCAGACGGTAGAAGCTTTCTTT
size: many; V: TRBV19; J: TRBJ1-6; D: TRBD1; CDR3: CASQMIGTVSPLHF; DNA: TGTGCCAGTCAGATGATCGGGACAGTTTCACCCCTCCACTTT
size: NA; V: TRBV27; J: TRBJ2-7; D: NA; CDR3: CASSLTPTASWSSYELYF; DNA: TGTGCCAGCAGTTTAACCCCGACAGCGTCCTGGAGCTCCTACGAGCTGTACTTC
size: many; V: TRBV20-1; J: TRBJ1-5; D: NA; CDR3: CSARGPREGQPQHF; DNA: TGCAGTGCTAGAGGCCCCAGGGAGGGTCAGCCCCAGCATTTT
size: NA; V: TRBV5-1; J: TRBJ1-1; D: TRBD1; CDR3: CASSSDRSVDGAFF; DNA: TGCGCCAGCAGCTCGGACAGGAGCGTCGATGGCGCTTTCTTT
size: many; V: TRBV19; J: TRBJ2-2; D: NA; CDR3: CASSSQHTGELFF; DNA: TGTGCCAGTAGTAGCCAGCACACCGGGGAGCTGTTTTTT
size: NA; V: TRBV19; J: TRBJ1-5; D: NA; CDR3: CASSESRNSNQPQHF; DNA: TGTGCCAGTAGTGAGTCAAGAAATAGCAATCAGCCCCAGCATTTT
size: many; V: TRBV15; J: TRBJ1-1; D: TRBD1; CDR3: CATSRGSGGAYTEAFF; DNA: TGTGCCACCAGCAGAGGGTCAGGGGGCGCGTACACTGAAGCTTTCTTT
size: many; V: TRBV5-1; J: TRBJ1-1; D: TRBD1; CDR3: CASSLARDSKNTEAFF; DNA: TGCGCCAGCAGCTTGGCCCGGGACAGCAAGAACACTGAAGCTTTCTTT
size: many; V: TRBV9; J: TRBJ2-6; D: NA; CDR3: CASSVGSGANVLTF; DNA: TGTGCCAGCAGCGTTGGCTCTGGGGCCAACGTCCTGACTTTC
size: NA; V: TRBV6-5; J: TRBJ1-1; D: NA; CDR3: CASSYGVYEAFF; DNA: TGTGCCAGCAGTTATGGTGTATATGAAGCTTTCTTT